These 4 T cell receptor beta chains share one sample of origin, sequenced in a study. TCRdb redid the calling of the RT-PCR reads with MiXCR, one entry per CDR3 protein. Of about 700,000 distinct CDR3 sequences in the sample, approximately 15% were seen once. Input material: memory CD4+ T cells from blood. Source of these receptors: a female donor in good health, serving as a healthy control.

This clonotype has only a few counts. The CDR3 region has the DNA TGTGCCAGCAGCTACGAGGGGGCTAATGAGCAGTTCTTC. It encodes CASSYEGANEQFF. The chain joins TRBV5-4 to TRBJ2-1; 7 nucleotides match TRBD1. The CDR3 consists of 13 residues. The germline CDR1 and CDR2 sequences are SGHNT and YYREEE (reference sequence). V lost 3 bases and J lost 7; bases outside the gene matches: 4.

This clonotype was detected many times. This chain uses TRBV5-6 with TRBJ2-1; TRBD2 matches 7 bases. V lost 3 bases to trimming and J lost 0 bases; unmatched junction nucleotides: 3. The CDR3 has 15 residues. Germline V lookup: CDR1 SGHDT, CDR2 YYEEEE. DNA of the CDR3: TGTGCCAGCAGCTCGACTAGCCGCTCCTACAATGAGCAGTTCTTC. Its protein is CASSSTSRSYNEQFF.

Comment on this clonotype: A much larger clone is a single base away; this may be a read error. The CDR3 does not close with the conserved phenylalanine or tryptophan, likely indicating a read error. V usage is TRBV7-9 and J usage is TRBJ2-5; 10 bases map to TRBD2. This CDR3 spans 16 amino acids. V was pared by 5 bases and J by 5 bases, with 11 bases of the junction left unmatched. Germline values: CDR1 SEHNR, CDR2 FQNEAQ (reference sequence). The CDR3 DNA reads TGTGCCAGCAGCCCGCTAGCGGGAGTAGGTCTTGAGACCCAGTACTAC. Its protein product is CASSPLAGVGLETQYY.

This clonotype has just a few counts. The V gene is TRBV9, the J gene TRBJ2-3; D is unresolved. Germline V gene sequence: CDR1 SGDLS, CDR2 YYNGEE. The CDR3 totals 15 residues. The V gene lost 0 bases and the J gene lost 0 bases, with 8 bases spanning the gap. CDR3 nucleotides: TGTGCCAGCAGCGTAGCCGCAAGAAGCACAGATACGCAGTATTTT. Translating it yields CASSVAARSTDTQYF.